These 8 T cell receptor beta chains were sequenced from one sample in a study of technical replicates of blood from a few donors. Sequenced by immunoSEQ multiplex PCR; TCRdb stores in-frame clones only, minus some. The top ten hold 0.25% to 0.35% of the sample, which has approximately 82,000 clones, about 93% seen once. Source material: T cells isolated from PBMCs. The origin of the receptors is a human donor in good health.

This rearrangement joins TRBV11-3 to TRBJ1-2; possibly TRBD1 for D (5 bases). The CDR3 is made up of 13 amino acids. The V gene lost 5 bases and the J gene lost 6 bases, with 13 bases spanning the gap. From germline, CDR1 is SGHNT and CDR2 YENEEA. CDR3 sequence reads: CASSGRARNGYTF. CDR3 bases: TGTGCCAGCAGCGGCAGGGCGAGGAATGGCTACACCTTC.

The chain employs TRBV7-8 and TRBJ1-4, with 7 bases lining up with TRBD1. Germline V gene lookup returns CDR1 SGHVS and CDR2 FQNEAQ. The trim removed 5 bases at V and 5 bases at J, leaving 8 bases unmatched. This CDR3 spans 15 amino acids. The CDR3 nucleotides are TGTGCCAGCAGCCCGCCGGGCAGGGGGAATGAAAAACTGTTTTTT. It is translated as CASSPPGRGNEKLFF. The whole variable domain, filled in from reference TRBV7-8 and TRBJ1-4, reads GAGVSQSPRYKVAKRGQDVALRCDPISGHVSLFWYQQALGQGPEFLTYFQNEAQLDKSGLPSDRFFAERPEGSVSTLKIQRTQQEDSAVYLCASSPPGRGNEKLFFGSGTQLSVL.

In DNA form, the CDR3 reads TGTGCCAGCAGCCAAGATTTCAGGGATGAAAAACTGTTTTTT. Its protein product is CASSQDFRDEKLFF. The V and J genes are TRBV14 and TRBJ1-4; TRBD1 might be the D (5 bases). The V end was cut by 0 bases, the J end by 6 bases, with 8 bases between. Germline V gene data show CDR1 as SGHDN and CDR2 as FVKESK. The CDR3 runs 14 residues.

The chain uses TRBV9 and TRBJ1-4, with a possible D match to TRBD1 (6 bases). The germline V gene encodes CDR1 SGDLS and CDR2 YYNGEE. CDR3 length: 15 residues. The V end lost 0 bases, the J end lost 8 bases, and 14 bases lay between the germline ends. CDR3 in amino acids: CASSVERQDTEKLFF. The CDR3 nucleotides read TGTGCCAGCAGCGTAGAACGACAGGATACCGAAAAACTGTTTTTT. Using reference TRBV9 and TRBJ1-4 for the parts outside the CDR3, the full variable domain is DSGVTQTPKHLITATGQRVTLRCSPRSGDLSVYWYQQSLDQGLQFLIQYYNGEERAKGNILERFSAQQFPDLHSELNLSSLELGDSALYFCASSVERQDTEKLFFGSGTQLSVL.

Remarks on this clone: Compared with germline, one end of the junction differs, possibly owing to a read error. The CDR3 nucleotides read TGTGCTAGCAGCTTAGGGGTGGGAGGGGAGCAGTTCTTC. This encodes CASSLGVGGEQFF. This chain joins TRBV7-7 and TRBJ2-1, with TRBD2 matching 7 bases. Germline assignment: CDR1 SSHAT and CDR2 FNYEAQ (reference sequence). The CDR3 extends over 13 amino acids.

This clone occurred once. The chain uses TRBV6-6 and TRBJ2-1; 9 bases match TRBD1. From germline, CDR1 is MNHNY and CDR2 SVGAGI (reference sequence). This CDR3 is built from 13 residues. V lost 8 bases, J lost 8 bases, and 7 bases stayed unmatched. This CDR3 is CASGTGFGYEQFF. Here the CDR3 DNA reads TGTGCCAGCGGGACAGGGTTCGGCTATGAGCAGTTCTTC.

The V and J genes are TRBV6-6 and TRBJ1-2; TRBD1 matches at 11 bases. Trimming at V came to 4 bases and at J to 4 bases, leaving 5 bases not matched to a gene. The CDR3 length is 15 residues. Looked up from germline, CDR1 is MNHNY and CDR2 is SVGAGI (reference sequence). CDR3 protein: CASSFGTGGSYGYTF. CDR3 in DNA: TGTGCCAGCAGTTTTGGGACAGGGGGAAGCTATGGCTACACCTTC.

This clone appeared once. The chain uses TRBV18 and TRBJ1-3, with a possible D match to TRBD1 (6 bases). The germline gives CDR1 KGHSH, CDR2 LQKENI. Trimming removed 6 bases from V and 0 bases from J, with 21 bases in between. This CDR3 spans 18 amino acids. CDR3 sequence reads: CASSRTLQGLISGNTIYF. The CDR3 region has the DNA TGTGCCAGCTCCCGCACCCTTCAGGGGCTGATCTCTGGAAACACCATATATTTT.